The present TCR beta chain was sequenced within a study of cytomegalovirus exposure and HLA in healthy donors. Separate from the approximately 700-subject first cohort was the approximately 130-subject validation cohort, to which the donors belonged. Study-wide results and limits: High sensitivity and specificity were reportedly achieved when the classifier diagnosed cytomegalovirus status. The finding came from a later analysis; first-cohort TCR clusters tended to co-occur in the 130 or so validation repertoires.

Generated by immunoSEQ multiplex PCR, the TCRdb table keeps only in-frame clones and is missing some. The sample records 85,000 to 90,000 clones, about 96% being singletons. With respect to this clone: Its specificity is not known.

The sequenced sample was PBMCs. The receptor was isolated from a man aged 18 to 30 in good health and CMV-seronegative.

CDR3 in DNA: TGTGCCAGCAGCGCAGGGGGTTATCAGCCCCAGCATTTT. Its protein is CASSAGGYQPQHF. The chain uses TRBV7-6 and TRBJ1-5; 7 nucleotides align to TRBD1. V lost 5 bases, J lost 5 bases, and 3 bases stayed unmatched. This CDR3 spans 13 amino acids. CDR1 is SGHVS, CDR2 FNYEAQ, per germline.